This T cell receptor (beta chain) was found in a study of metastatic and nonmetastatic thyroid tumors. On the study more broadly: Repertoires from blood and tumor or nodule tissue of malignant and benign thyroid patients were compared. Findings and limits, study-wide: It was reported that TCR beta diversity was significantly higher in malignant thyroid tumors than benign nodules, in blood and tumor.

Authors' analysis steps: CDR3 was compared across clinicopathological groups, and the resulting differences were used to build a distant-metastasis classifier for papillary thyroid cancer. TCRdb re-called the PCR reads through MiXCR. Clone size and V and J calls follow TCRdb, not the original study. The sample carries around 40,000 clones, roughly 17% recorded once. V dropped 0 bases and J dropped 0 bases, with 12 bases sitting between them. The CDR3 is made up of 15 amino acids. Germline CDR1 is DFQATT and CDR2 is SNEGSKA (reference sequence). This clone is medium-sized (0.01 to 0.1%) by share. The target antigen is unknown. Prior to thyroid surgery, none of the patients had received any treatment.

The rearrangement joins TRBV20-1 to TRBJ2-7; TRBD2 is a possible D gene (5 bases). The sequencing input was blood. This clonotype was obtained from a male donor with papillary thyroid cancer or a benign thyroid nodule (not recorded which). Some clones in this sample may be carry-over from other donors' samples. CDR3 amino acids: CSARDVRGPSYEQYF. The CDR3, as DNA: TGCAGTGCTAGAGATGTGCGCGGGCCCTCCTACGAGCAGTACTTC.